The 23 T cell receptor beta chains reported below all come from one sample, sequenced in a study of PD-L1 blockade in urothelial cancer. Only in-frame clones appear in the TCRdb table, and some are missing; sequencing was by immunoSEQ multiplex PCR. The repertoire has more than 65,000 clones, around 90% of them found once; the top ten carry approximately 6%. The sample consisted of PBMCs, taken around atezolizumab (anti-PD-L1) treatment. The receptor source for this set is a woman between 65 and 79 years old with urothelial cancer.

The genes are TRBV7-6 and TRBJ2-3, with TRBD2 identical over 13 bases. CDR1 is SGHVS and CDR2 is FNYEAQ in the germline V gene. The CDR3 has 16 residues. V dropped 0 bases and J dropped 4; count of bases not matched to a gene: 1. CDR3: CASSLAGTSGADTQYF. The CDR3 nucleotides are TGTGCCAGCAGCTTAGCCGGGACTAGCGGGGCAGATACGCAGTATTTT.

The V gene is TRBV10-2, the J gene TRBJ2-1, with D perhaps TRBD2 (5 bases). The V gene's germline CDR1 is WSHSY and CDR2 SAAADI. The CDR3 length is 15 residues. V gave up 0 bases and J gave up 3 bases, with 9 bases separating them. CDR3: CASSESQDFYNEQFF. The CDR3, as DNA: TGCGCCAGCAGTGAGTCGCAGGACTTCTACAATGAGCAGTTCTTC.

The chain has TRBV30 and TRBJ1-4, with 7 positions matching TRBD1. The CDR3 is 13 amino acids. Germline CDR1 and CDR2: GTSNPN and SVGIG (reference sequence). V was clipped by 4 bases and J by 2 bases; unmatched bases: 1. CDR3 in amino acids: CAWKTGTNEKLFF. CDR3 bases: TGTGCCTGGAAGACAGGGACTAATGAAAAACTGTTTTTT.

The chain is built from TRBV5-1 and TRBJ1-1, with 8 positions matching TRBD1. V dropped 3 bases and J dropped 4; count of bases not matched to a gene: 20. Germline assignment: CDR1 SGHRS and CDR2 YFSETQ. The CDR3 spans 19 residues. The CDR3 nucleotides read TGCGCCAGCAGCTCGACGAGGCCTCCAGGGGGCGTTCGTGGCACTGAAGCTTTCTTT. This codes for CASSSTRPPGGVRGTEAFF.

The chain combines TRBV7-2 with TRBJ2-7; 7 nucleotides line up with TRBD1. The CDR3 totals 14 residues. Germline CDR1 reads SGHTA; CDR2 reads FQGNSA. V was clipped by 3 bases and J by 7 bases; unmatched bases: 9. In nucleotides, the CDR3 is TGTGCCAGCAGCTTTGGGACAGTGCCTCTGGAGCAGTACTTC. This sequence encodes CASSFGTVPLEQYF.

There are a few counts of this clone. The rearrangement links TRBV19 to TRBJ2-2; unclear D gene. V was clipped by 7 bases and J by 2 bases, with 14 bases between them. Germline V gene sequence: CDR1 LNHDA, CDR2 SQIVND (reference sequence). CDR3 length equals 15 residues. CDR3 protein: CASTALNRNTGELFF. For the CDR3, the DNA is TGTGCCAGTACCGCTCTCAACAGAAACACCGGGGAGCTGTTTTTT.

This clone was counted only a few times. The chain has TRBV7-8 and TRBJ2-7, with 9 bases lining up with TRBD1. The CDR3 contains 14 residues. Germline-derived CDR1 and CDR2 are SGHVS and FQNEAQ. The ends lost 6 bases at V and 5 bases at J; junction bases unmatched: 8. For the CDR3, the DNA is TGTGCCAGCAGTACCGTGTGGGACAGGGACGAGCAGTACTTC. This translates into CASSTVWDRDEQYF. Filled out from reference TRBV7-8 and TRBJ2-7, the complete variable domain reads GAGVSQSPRYKVAKRGQDVALRCDPISGHVSLFWYQQALGQGPEFLTYFQNEAQLDKSGLPSDRFFAERPEGSVSTLKIQRTQQEDSAVYLCASSTVWDRDEQYFGPGTRLTVT.

This clone was seen a few times. The J gene is TRBJ2-3, the V gene TRBV27; the D gene is possibly TRBD2 (6 bases). CDR1 and CDR2 (germline): MNHEY, SMNVEV (reference sequence). V lost 7 bases and J 3 bases, leaving 11 bases between the germline ends. The CDR3 has 13 residues. CDR3 in DNA: TGTGCCAGCACCCTCGGGGGAACAGATACGCAGTATTTT. Amino acid sequence: CASTLGGTDTQYF.

The chain recombines TRBV29-1 with TRBJ1-5; 8 bases agree with TRBD1. V was clipped by 4 bases and J by 4 bases; unmatched bases: 6. The CDR3 spans 14 residues. The germline V gene encodes CDR1 SQVTM and CDR2 ANQGSEA. CDR3 protein: CSVVDRGWNQPQHF. The CDR3 nucleotides are TGCAGCGTTGTTGACAGGGGTTGGAATCAGCCCCAGCATTTT.

In this sample, this clone turned up once. The chain employs TRBV4-3 and TRBJ2-7; 7 nucleotides align to TRBD1. The CDR3 is 15 residues long. The germline gives CDR1 LGHNA, CDR2 YSLEER. The V segment lost 1 base and the J segment 0 bases; nucleotides outside the gene matches: 3. The CDR3 coding sequence is TGCGCCAGCAGCCAAGGGGACAGTTACTCCTACGAGCAGTACTTC. Translating gives CASSQGDSYSYEQYF.

The chain combines TRBV23-1 with TRBJ2-7, with 7 nucleotides matching TRBD1. TRBV23-1 counts as an open reading frame of uncertain function. V lost 1 base and J lost 0; bases outside the gene matches: 6. CDR3 length: 16 amino acids. In nucleotides, the CDR3 is TGCGCCAGCAGTCAATGCGAACAGGGGCCCTCCTACGAGCAGTACTTC. Translation: CASSQCEQGPSYEQYF.

The chain recombines TRBV10-1 with TRBJ2-5; a weak D match, TRBD1 (5 bases). Trimming stripped 3 bases from V and 2 bases from J, with 16 bases between. The CDR3 consists of 16 residues. Germline lookup yields CDR1 WNHNN and CDR2 SYGVQD (reference sequence). The DNA of the CDR3 is TGCGCCAGCAGTGACCGGCAGGGAAGTGGGCAAGAGACCCAGTACTTC. Translation gives CASSDRQGSGQETQYF.

The table lists this clone with a few counts. Written as DNA, the CDR3 is TGCGCCAGCAGCCGCTTTCGGACTAGCATCTACGAGCAGTACTTC. It specifies CASSRFRTSIYEQYF. V and J are TRBV4-3 and TRBJ2-7; 8 bases line up with TRBD2. CDR1 and CDR2 (germline): LGHNA, YSLEER. V lost 4 bases and J lost 3; bases outside the gene matches: 8. This CDR3 is 15 amino acids long.

The chain employs TRBV5-1 and TRBJ1-2; no reliable D call. CDR3 length equals 14 residues. V lost 0 bases to trimming and J lost 0 bases, with 6 bases between them. CDR1 and CDR2 (germline): SGHRS, YFSETQ. CDR3 loop: CASSLATANYGYTF. The CDR3 nucleotides are TGCGCCAGCAGCTTGGCCACTGCTAACTATGGCTACACCTTC.

This chain connects TRBV5-1 to TRBJ2-5; 11 nucleotides align to TRBD2. CDR1 and CDR2 (germline): SGHRS, YFSETQ. The CDR3 extends over 16 amino acids. The V gene end was trimmed by 0 bases and the J gene end by 5 bases; junction bases not matched to a gene: 6. In DNA, the CDR3 is TGCGCCAGCAGCTTGGATAGCGGGGGGGCCTGGGAGACCCAGTACTTC. This codes for CASSLDSGGAWETQYF.

The V call is TRBV6-1, the J call TRBJ1-5; D is ambiguous. The length of the CDR3 is 16 residues. Trimming shortened V by 4 bases and J by 3 bases, and 16 bases separated the two germline ends. Germline loops: CDR1 MNHNS, CDR2 SASEGT. The DNA of the CDR3 is TGTGCCAGCAGTGTTGTAGCCACAACCTCCAATCAGCCCCAGCATTTT. The encoded protein is CASSVVATTSNQPQHF.

This clone has a handful of counts. This sequence joins TRBV28 and TRBJ2-7; no definite D call. The length of the CDR3 is 15 residues. The V and J ends lost 5 bases and 2 bases respectively, with 16 bases between them. Per the germline V gene, CDR1 is MDHEN and CDR2 is SYDVKM. In DNA form, the CDR3 reads TGTGCCAGCAGTCCGTTAGCAAAGCTCGCCTACGAGCAGTACTTC. It yields the protein CASSPLAKLAYEQYF.

The chain is built from TRBV5-1 and TRBJ1-5; TRBD1 agrees at 7 bases. The CDR3 sequence is 15 residues long. Germline CDR1 SGHRS, CDR2 YFSETQ. The J segment lost 1 base and the V segment lost 0 bases, leaving 1 base of the junction unmatched. CDR3 DNA sequence: TGCGCCAGCAGCTTGGGGGGACAGAGCAATCAGCCCCAGCATTTT. It yields the protein CASSLGGQSNQPQHF.

V and J are TRBV11-2 and TRBJ1-2, with TRBD1 as a possible D gene (6 bases). Trimming cost V 4 bases and J 5 bases, with 11 bases left between them. Germline lookup yields CDR1 SGHAT and CDR2 FQNNGV. There are 13 residues in the CDR3. The CDR3 coding sequence is TGTGCCAGCAGCTCAACAGGGATGTATGGCTACACCTTC. Translating it yields CASSSTGMYGYTF.

The V and J genes are TRBV29-1 and TRBJ2-2; D is unresolved. The CDR3 runs to 14 residues. Per germline, CDR1 SQVTM and CDR2 ANQGSEA. The V end was cut by 5 bases, the J end by 0 bases, with 10 bases between. In nucleotides, the CDR3 is TGCAGCGTTAAAACAGTGACGAACACCGGGGAGCTGTTTTTT. Translation: CSVKTVTNTGELFF.

The chain joins TRBV13 to TRBJ2-3; unclear D gene. The CDR3 consists of 15 residues. V was pared by 4 bases and J by 2 bases, with 13 bases between. Per the germline V gene, CDR1 is PRHDT and CDR2 is FYEKMQ (reference sequence). The CDR3 reads CASSYPGGDTDTQYF. DNA of the CDR3: TGTGCCAGCAGCTACCCCGGCGGAGACACAGATACGCAGTATTTT.

The CDR3 is CASSQAGGSNQPQHF. The CDR3 bases are TGTGCCAGCAGCCAAGCGGGAGGAAGCAATCAGCCCCAGCATTTT. V and J are TRBV4-2 and TRBJ1-5; D is unclear. V gave up 1 base and J gave up 1 base, with 8 bases separating them. CDR1 and CDR2 from the germline V gene are LGHNA and YNFKEQ. This CDR3 comprises 15 residues.

This clone was seen more than once but under ten times. The chain is built from TRBV5-6 and TRBJ2-1, with D uncertain. This CDR3 has 13 amino acids. V was cut by 3 bases and J by 8 bases, with 12 bases left in between. CDR1 and CDR2 from the germline V gene are SGHDT and YYEEEE. The CDR3 coding sequence is TGTGCCAGCAGCTCCCTCAGCGCCTATGAGCAGTTCTTC. Translation: CASSSLSAYEQFF.